Listed below are T cell receptor beta chains from one sample, sequenced in a study of cytotoxic CD8 clonotypes in ibrutinib-treated CLL. Sequencing was performed with immunoSEQ multiplex PCR; in TCRdb, only in-frame clones are kept and a portion is missing. The sample has 30,000 to 40,000 clones, around 63% seen once. The sequencing here drew on PBMCs, taken before ibrutinib treatment. The receptors here all came from a human donor with chronic lymphocytic leukemia. The CDR3 runs from the conserved cysteine through the conserved F or W. Fields, in order: J gene, CDR3 length, V gene, clone size, D gene, CDR3 DNA, CDR3 protein. The D gene is left open where the match is weak. The size entry is marked missing in some rows and otherwise reads once, few, many or a size class.

J: TRBJ1-2
length: 13
V: TRBV11-1
size: -
D: -
DNA: TGTGCCAGCAGCGAAGGACGGCACTATGGCTACACCTTC
CDR3: CASSEGRHYGYTF

J: TRBJ1-2
length: 15
V: TRBV28
size: -
D: -
DNA: TGTGCCACCCCTGGAGAGGGAGGGACTAACTATGGCTACACCTTC
CDR3: CATPGEGGTNYGYTF

J: TRBJ1-2
length: 15
V: TRBV4-2
size: -
D: TRBD1
DNA: TGTGCCAGCAGCCAGCAGACAGGGGACTATTCTGGCTACACCTTC
CDR3: CASSQQTGDYSGYTF

J: TRBJ1-6
length: 15
V: TRBV7-2
size: few
D: TRBD1
DNA: TGTGCCAGCAGCTTATCATCAGGGGGAAATTCACCCCTCCACTTT
CDR3: CASSLSSGGNSPLHF

J: TRBJ1-2
length: 14
V: TRBV30
size: few
D: TRBD1
DNA: TGTGCCTGGAGTCCGGGACAGGGGGCGCGGGGCTACACCTTC
CDR3: CAWSPGQGARGYTF

J: TRBJ1-4
length: 16
V: TRBV6-1
size: -
D: -
DNA: TGTGCCAGCAGTGAACTTCGGACAGATCCATCCGGAAAACTGTTTTTT
CDR3: CASSELRTDPSGKLFF

J: TRBJ1-2
length: 14
V: TRBV6-1
size: once
D: -
DNA: TGTGCCAGCAGTGAAGCCGGGGGGGACTATGGCTACACCTTC
CDR3: CASSEAGGDYGYTF

J: TRBJ2-7
length: 16
V: TRBV2
size: -
D: -
DNA: TGTGCCAGCAGAGGTATAACGGACCGCAGCTCCTACGAGCAGTACTTC
CDR3: CASRGITDRSSYEQYF

J: TRBJ2-4
length: 12
V: TRBV10-1
size: -
D: -
DNA: TGCGCCAGGTCCGAAGCCAAAAACATTCAGTACTTC
CDR3: CARSEAKNIQYF

J: TRBJ2-1
length: 13
V: TRBV4-2
size: -
D: -
DNA: TGTGCCAGCACGGATGGGTCCTACAATGAGCAGTTCTTC
CDR3: CASTDGSYNEQFF

J: TRBJ2-7
length: 16
V: TRBV7-6
size: few
D: -
DNA: TGTGCCAGCAGCTTAGGTGAAGGGTCTAGCTCCTACGAGCAGTACTTC
CDR3: CASSLGEGSSSYEQYF

J: TRBJ2-4
length: 15
V: TRBV15
size: -
D: TRBD1
DNA: TGTGCCACCAGCCGCGCCGGGACAGTTAAAAACATTCAGTACTTC
CDR3: CATSRAGTVKNIQYF

J: TRBJ1-2
length: 15
V: TRBV10-1
size: few
D: -
DNA: TGCGCCAGCGAGGAGCAGCTCTGCAACTACTATGGCTACACCTTC
CDR3: CASEEQLCNYYGYTF

J: TRBJ1-1
length: 14
V: TRBV11-2
size: few
D: -
DNA: TGTGCCAGCAGCTTAGCCTCAGGGAACACTGAAGCTTTCTTT
CDR3: CASSLASGNTEAFF

J: TRBJ1-2
length: 16
V: TRBV6-4
size: -
D: TRBD1
DNA: TGTGCCAGCAGCGCCCGGGGACAGGTTGGGGTTGACGGCTACACCTTC
CDR3: CASSARGQVGVDGYTF

J: TRBJ2-1
length: 14
V: TRBV2
size: -
D: TRBD2
DNA: TGTGCCAGCAGCAGGACTAGCGGAAACAATGAGCAGTTCTTC
CDR3: CASSRTSGNNEQFF

J: TRBJ1-1
length: 15
V: TRBV18
size: -
D: -
DNA: TGTGCCAGCCATCAAGGGCGGCAGGGAGGATCTGAAGCTTTCTTT
CDR3: CASHQGRQGGSEAFF

J: TRBJ2-7
length: 16
V: TRBV19
size: -
D: -
DNA: TGTGCCAGTAGTATAGTCTTACGTGTGGTTACCTACGAGCAGTACTTC
CDR3: CASSIVLRVVTYEQYF

J: TRBJ2-3
length: 13
V: TRBV10-2
size: -
D: -
DNA: TGCGCCAGCAAGGCGCGTCGCACAGATACGCAGTATTTT
CDR3: CASKARRTDTQYF

J: TRBJ1-2
length: 14
V: TRBV7-6
size: -
D: -
DNA: TGTGCCAGCAGCTTAGCCCAGGGGAGTAGCTTCTACACCTTC
CDR3: CASSLAQGSSFYTF

J: TRBJ2-7
length: 20
V: TRBV9
size: -
D: TRBD1
DNA: TGTGCCAGCAGCGTAGCGTCGTGGGTTAAGCCGGGACAGGAGAACTACGAGCAGTACTTC
CDR3: CASSVASWVKPGQENYEQYF

J: TRBJ2-3
length: 18
V: TRBV6-4
size: -
D: TRBD2
DNA: TGTGCCAGCAGTGACTTCCAGCGGGGCCGAGATTTCACAGATACGCAGTATTTT
CDR3: CASSDFQRGRDFTDTQYF

J: TRBJ1-5
length: 16
V: TRBV5-1
size: -
D: -
DNA: TGCGCCAGCAGCTTGGGGTACGAACCTAGCAATCAGCCCCAGCATTTT
CDR3: CASSLGYEPSNQPQHF

J: TRBJ1-1
length: 13
V: TRBV6-1
size: -
D: TRBD1
DNA: TGTGCCAGCAGACCCCAGGGGGGCACTGAAGCTTTCTTT
CDR3: CASRPQGGTEAFF

J: TRBJ2-7
length: 14
V: TRBV13
size: -
D: -
DNA: TGTGCCAGCAGCTTTCAGGTTTCAACCTACGAGCAGTACTTC
CDR3: CASSFQVSTYEQYF

J: TRBJ2-5
length: 17
V: TRBV4-2
size: -
D: TRBD2
DNA: TGTGCCAGCAGCCAAGACCTGCCTAGCGGGCTTAGGGAGACCCAGTACTTC
CDR3: CASSQDLPSGLRETQYF

J: TRBJ1-6
length: 17
V: TRBV28
size: few
D: -
DNA: TGTGCCAGCAGTTTTTACACAACCATCTCCTATAATTCACCCCTCCACTTT
CDR3: CASSFYTTISYNSPLHF

J: TRBJ1-2
length: 13
V: TRBV28
size: -
D: TRBD1
DNA: TGTGCCAGCTGTTATGGACAGGTCGATGGCTACACCTTC
CDR3: CASCYGQVDGYTF

J: TRBJ2-5
length: 13
V: TRBV30
size: once
D: -
DNA: TGTGCCTGGAGTTCCCAGGGTCTCGAGACCCAGTACTTC
CDR3: CAWSSQGLETQYF

J: TRBJ1-3
length: 12
V: TRBV27
size: -
D: -
DNA: TGTGCCAGCACCGCCTCTGGAAACACCATATATTTT
CDR3: CASTASGNTIYF

J: TRBJ2-7
length: 12
V: TRBV30
size: -
D: -
DNA: TGTGCCTCCTCCCCGACTACTAGCGAGCAGTACTTC
CDR3: CASSPTTSEQYF

J: TRBJ2-1
length: 14
V: TRBV28
size: -
D: TRBD2
DNA: TGTGCCAGCAGTTCACTAGCGGCGGTCAATGAGCAGTTCTTC
CDR3: CASSSLAAVNEQFF

J: TRBJ1-1
length: 14
V: TRBV30
size: -
D: -
DNA: TGTGCCTGGAGTGTAATGCCGACAAACACTGAAGCTTTCTTT
CDR3: CAWSVMPTNTEAFF

J: TRBJ1-3
length: 14
V: TRBV5-6
size: -
D: -
DNA: TGTGCCAGCAGCTTGGAGGCAGGGGGAAACACCATATATTTT
CDR3: CASSLEAGGNTIYF

J: TRBJ2-1
length: 16
V: TRBV12-2
size: -
D: -
DNA: TGTGCAAGTCGCCCCGGACAGGGGAATCCCTACAATGAGCAGTTCTTC
CDR3: CASRPGQGNPYNEQFF

J: TRBJ1-3
length: 12
V: TRBV30
size: -
D: -
DNA: TGTGCCTGGACCGCAAGAGGAAACACCATATATTTT
CDR3: CAWTARGNTIYF

J: TRBJ2-3
length: 15
V: TRBV7-9
size: -
D: -
DNA: TGTGCCAGCAGCTCACCTCTTTCCAACACAGATACGCAGTATTTT
CDR3: CASSSPLSNTDTQYF

J: TRBJ2-7
length: 13
V: TRBV9
size: -
D: -
DNA: TGTGCCAGCAGCCCCCAGGGGTTCTACGAGCAGTACTTC
CDR3: CASSPQGFYEQYF

J: TRBJ1-3
length: 13
V: TRBV28
size: -
D: -
DNA: TGTGCCAGCGGACACCTCTCTGGAAACACCATATATTTT
CDR3: CASGHLSGNTIYF

J: TRBJ1-5
length: 13
V: TRBV18
size: -
D: -
DNA: TGTGCCAGCTGCCGGGACAGCAATCAGCCCCAGCATTTT
CDR3: CASCRDSNQPQHF

J: TRBJ1-5
length: 19
V: TRBV4-1
size: few
D: -
DNA: TGCGCCAGCAGCCAAGTCTTTGCTGATCGTCTATTTCGCAATCAGCCCCAGCATTTT
CDR3: CASSQVFADRLFRNQPQHF

J: TRBJ2-7
length: 12
V: TRBV28
size: -
D: -
DNA: TGTGCCAGCCGGGATAATACCTACGAGCAGTACTTC
CDR3: CASRDNTYEQYF

J: TRBJ1-2
length: 13
V: TRBV6-1
size: few
D: -
DNA: TGTGCCAGCAGTGAACTTTATGTATGGGGCTACACCTTC
CDR3: CASSELYVWGYTF

J: TRBJ2-7
length: 15
V: TRBV19
size: -
D: TRBD1
DNA: TGTGCCAGTAGCATTTCCGGGACAGGCGCCTACGAGCAGTACTTC
CDR3: CASSISGTGAYEQYF

J: TRBJ2-7
length: 17
V: TRBV27
size: once
D: -
DNA: TGTGCCAGCAGTTTATTTCCCCTCGGGGACCCCACCTACGAGCAGTACTTC
CDR3: CASSLFPLGDPTYEQYF

J: TRBJ2-1
length: 15
V: TRBV7-9
size: -
D: -
DNA: TGTGCCAGCAGCCACCCCAAGGGGCCCTACAATGAGCAGTTCTTC
CDR3: CASSHPKGPYNEQFF

J: TRBJ2-5
length: 13
V: TRBV15
size: few
D: -
DNA: TGTGCCACCAGCACGACGGGCGGCGAGACCCAGTACTTC
CDR3: CATSTTGGETQYF

J: TRBJ1-1
length: 15
V: TRBV10-3
size: few
D: -
DNA: TGTGCCATCAACCACCAATTGGGAGAGGGCACTGAAGCTTTCTTT
CDR3: CAINHQLGEGTEAFF

J: TRBJ2-7
length: 14
V: TRBV7-2
size: -
D: -
DNA: TGTGCCAGCAGCTTAGCTTTGTTAGGGTACGAGCAGTACTTC
CDR3: CASSLALLGYEQYF

J: TRBJ2-5
length: 13
V: TRBV7-2
size: -
D: -
DNA: TGTGCCAGCGGAGGAGGTGGGCAAGAGACCCAGTACTTC
CDR3: CASGGGGQETQYF

J: TRBJ1-5
length: 17
V: TRBV4-1
size: -
D: -
DNA: TGCGCCAGCAGCCAAGGATTTGGGGGCGGGGGCAATCAGCCCCAGCATTTT
CDR3: CASSQGFGGGGNQPQHF

J: TRBJ2-2
length: 13
V: TRBV10-3
size: -
D: TRBD1
DNA: TGTGCCATCGGGACAGGGCCCACCGGGGAGCTGTTTTTT
CDR3: CAIGTGPTGELFF

J: TRBJ2-7
length: 13
V: TRBV6-1
size: few
D: TRBD2
DNA: TGTGCCAGCAGTGGGGGCGGGGGCTACGAGCAGTACTTC
CDR3: CASSGGGGYEQYF

J: TRBJ2-7
length: 14
V: TRBV12-5
size: -
D: -
DNA: TGTGCTAGTGGTTTGGTACGCAGGGACGACGAGCAGTACTTC
CDR3: CASGLVRRDDEQYF

J: TRBJ1-5
length: 18
V: TRBV11-2
size: many
D: TRBD1
DNA: TGTGCCAGCAGCCCGGCCGGGACAGGGGGCCGGGACAATCAGCCCCAGCATTTT
CDR3: CASSPAGTGGRDNQPQHF

J: TRBJ2-4
length: 14
V: TRBV7-8
size: -
D: -
DNA: TGTGCCAGCAGCTTAGGCCCGGACAGACACATTCAGTACTTC
CDR3: CASSLGPDRHIQYF

J: TRBJ2-7
length: 14
V: TRBV7-8
size: -
D: -
DNA: TGTGCCAGCAGCTTAGACTGGCAGGCGTACGAGCAGTACTTC
CDR3: CASSLDWQAYEQYF

J: TRBJ2-7
length: 17
V: TRBV7-9
size: -
D: -
DNA: TGTGCCAGCAGCTCATCTTTTCCGGGACACCGCTCCTACGAGCAGTACTTC
CDR3: CASSSSFPGHRSYEQYF

J: TRBJ2-7
length: 14
V: TRBV5-6
size: -
D: -
DNA: TGTGCCAGCAGCCTCCGGGCCTGGACCTACGAGCAGTACTTC
CDR3: CASSLRAWTYEQYF

J: TRBJ2-7
length: 12
V: TRBV28
size: few
D: -
DNA: TGTGCCAGCAGCCTGGGTTCCCTAGAGCAGTACTTC
CDR3: CASSLGSLEQYF